The rows below give T cell receptor beta chains drawn from one sample of a study of T cell responses to AZD1222 COVID-19 vaccine. Using immunoSEQ multiplex PCR, the repertoire was profiled, and TCRdb retains in-frame clones only, with some absent. The data show more than 85,000 clones, 70% to 80% seen once. Material: peripheral blood, obtained on day 0 of AZD1222 vaccination. These receptors were collected from an adult in good health. CDR3s include the opening cysteine and the closing phenylalanine or tryptophan. A D gene is named only where the DNA matches it firmly. The size field is filled for only some rows; it gives once, few, many or a size class.

>TRBJ1-1|.|.|TRBV7-2
TGTGCCAGCAGCTTAGGACAGGCAAACACTGAAGCTTTCTTT
CASSLGQANTEAFF
>TRBJ2-1|.|.|TRBV19
TGTGCCAGTAGTATAGCGGTAAGCTCCTACAATGAGCAGTTCTTC
CASSIAVSSYNEQFF
>TRBJ1-5|.|.|TRBV30
TGTGCCTGGAGTTCGGGGCAGGGGCATCAGCCCCAGCATTTT
CAWSSGQGHQPQHF
>TRBJ1-5|.|.|TRBV28
TGTGCCAGCAGTCCCCTTAATCAGCCCCAGCATTTT
CASSPLNQPQHF
>TRBJ2-2|TRBD2|.|TRBV3-1/TRBV3-2
TGTGCCAGCAGGATCTCACTAGCGGGCACCGGGGAGCTGTTTTTT
CASRISLAGTGELFF
>TRBJ1-1|.|few|TRBV10-3
TGTGCCGCAATAAGCGGGGCAGGGTGGGCTTTCTTT
CAAISGAGWAFF
>TRBJ1-6|.|.|TRBV5-1
TGCGCCAGCAGCTCGGAAAATCCTAATTCACCCCTCCACTTT
CASSSENPNSPLHF
>TRBJ1-4|.|.|TRBV5-6
TGTGCCAGCAGCCGATTCGGTAGGGATGAAAAACTGTTTTTT
CASSRFGRDEKLFF
>TRBJ2-3|.|once|TRBV18
TGTGCCAGCTCACCACCTACCGGGACTCTACTTGGAACGCAGTATTTT
CASSPPTGTLLGTQYF
>TRBJ2-3|TRBD1|.|TRBV30
TGTGCCTGGAGTCCCGGACAGGGCCCTACAGATACGCAGTATTTT
CAWSPGQGPTDTQYF
>TRBJ1-6|.|.|TRBV2
TGTGCCAGCAGTGAGGAGGGGCAGCGGTCACCCCTCCACTTT
CASSEEGQRSPLHF
>TRBJ2-7|.|.|TRBV18
TGTGCCAGCTCACCACCGACCGACGCCTACGAGCAGTACTTC
CASSPPTDAYEQYF
>TRBJ1-1|.|.|TRBV20-1
TGCAGTGCTAGTGACCCCGGGAGAAAAGCTTTCTTT
CSASDPGRKAFF
>TRBJ2-2|TRBD1|.|TRBV30
TGTGCCTGGACGTACCGGGACAGGGGGGACACCGGGGAGCTGTTTTTT
CAWTYRDRGDTGELFF
>TRBJ2-7|.|.|TRBV7-9
TGTGCCAGCAGCCCAACCTCTCACGAGCAGTACTTC
CASSPTSHEQYF
>TRBJ2-7|TRBD2|.|TRBV10-1
TGCGCCAGCAGTGAGGCGGGAGGGTCCTACTACTTC
CASSEAGGSYYF
>TRBJ1-1|.|.|TRBV28
TGTGCCAGCAGTGCGACAGGGAACACTGAAGCTTTCTTT
CASSATGNTEAFF
>TRBJ2-7|.|.|TRBV30
TGTGCCTGGAGTGTGAGGGGGAACGAGCAGTACTTC
CAWSVRGNEQYF
>TRBJ1-5|.|.|TRBV19
TGTGCCAGTAACACAGGGAGGGGGAATCAGCCCCAGCATTTT
CASNTGRGNQPQHF
>TRBJ2-3|.|.|TRBV6-1
TGTGCCAGCAGTGAGCCCTTTTGGGGGGATACGCAGTATTTT
CASSEPFWGDTQYF
>TRBJ2-1|TRBD2|.|TRBV5-4
TGTGCCAGCAGCTTGGGGGGAGGTCGGCGGGAGGATGAGCAGTTCTTC
CASSLGGGRREDEQFF
>TRBJ2-5|.|few|TRBV11-2
TGTGCCAGCAGCTTAGTGGGTGGGGGTGGAGAGACCCAGTACTTC
CASSLVGGGGETQYF
>TRBJ1-5|.|.|TRBV19
TGTGCCAGTAGTACTCAGACCCATCAGCCCCAGCATTTT
CASSTQTHQPQHF
>TRBJ2-1|.|.|TRBV4-2
TGTGCCAGCAGCCAAAGAGTCGCAGGGGATGAGCAGTTCTTC
CASSQRVAGDEQFF
>TRBJ1-5|TRBD1|once|TRBV10-3
TGTGCCATCAGTGGGAGGGGGCCGGAGCCCCAGCATTTT
CAISGRGPEPQHF
>TRBJ1-5|TRBD1|.|TRBV29-1
TGCAGCGTTGGGGAGGGGGCTGGAGATCAGCCCCAGCATTTT
CSVGEGAGDQPQHF
>TRBJ2-2|.|.|TRBV6-5
TGTGCCAGCAGTCTGGACGAGAACACCGGGGAGCTGTTTTTT
CASSLDENTGELFF